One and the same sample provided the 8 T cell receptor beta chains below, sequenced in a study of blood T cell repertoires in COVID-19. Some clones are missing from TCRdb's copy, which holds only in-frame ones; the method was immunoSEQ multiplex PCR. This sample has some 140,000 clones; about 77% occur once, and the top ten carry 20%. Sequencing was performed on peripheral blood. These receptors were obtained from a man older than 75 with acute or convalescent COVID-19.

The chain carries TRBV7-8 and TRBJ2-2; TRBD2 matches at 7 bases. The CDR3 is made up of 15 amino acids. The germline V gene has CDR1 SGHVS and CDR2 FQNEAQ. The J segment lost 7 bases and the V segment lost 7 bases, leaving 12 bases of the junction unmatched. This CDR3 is CASTPWGGADGELFF. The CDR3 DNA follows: TGTGCCAGCACCCCCTGGGGAGGGGCGGACGGGGAGCTGTTTTTT.

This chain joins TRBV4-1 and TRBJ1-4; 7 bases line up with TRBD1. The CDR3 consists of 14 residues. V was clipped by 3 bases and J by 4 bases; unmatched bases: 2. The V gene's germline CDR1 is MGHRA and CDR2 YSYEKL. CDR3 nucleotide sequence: TGCGCCAGCAGCCAGGACAGGAGTAATGAAAAACTGTTTTTT. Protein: CASSQDRSNEKLFF.

The chain's CDR3 is CASSVDNNEQFF. The DNA for the CDR3 is TGTGCCAGCAGCGTAGATAACAATGAGCAGTTCTTC. V gene TRBV9 combines with J gene TRBJ2-1; the D is unclear. The CDR3 runs 12 residues. The germline V gene encodes CDR1 SGDLS and CDR2 YYNGEE. V was trimmed by 0 bases and J by 5 bases, leaving 3 bases between them.

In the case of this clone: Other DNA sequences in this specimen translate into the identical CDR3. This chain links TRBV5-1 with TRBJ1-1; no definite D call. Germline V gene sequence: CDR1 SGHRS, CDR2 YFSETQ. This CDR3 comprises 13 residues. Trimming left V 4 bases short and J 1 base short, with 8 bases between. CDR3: CASSPSGNTEAFF. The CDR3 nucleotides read TGCGCCAGCAGCCCATCCGGGAACACTGAAGCTTTCTTT.

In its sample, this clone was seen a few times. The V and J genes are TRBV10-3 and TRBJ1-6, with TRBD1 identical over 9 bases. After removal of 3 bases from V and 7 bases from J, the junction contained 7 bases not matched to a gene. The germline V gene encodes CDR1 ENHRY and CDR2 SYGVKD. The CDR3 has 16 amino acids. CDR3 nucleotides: TGTGCCATCAGTGATTCCCGGACAGGGGAGAATTCACCCCTCCACTTT. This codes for CAISDSRTGENSPLHF.

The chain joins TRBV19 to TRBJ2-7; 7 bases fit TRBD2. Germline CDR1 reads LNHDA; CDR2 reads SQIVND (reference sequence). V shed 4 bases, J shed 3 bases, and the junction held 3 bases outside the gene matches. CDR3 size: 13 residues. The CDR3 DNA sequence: TGTGCCAGTAGTAGCGGGACTATCTACGAGCAGTACTTC. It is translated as CASSSGTIYEQYF. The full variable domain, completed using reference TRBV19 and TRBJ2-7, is DGGITQSPKYLFRKEGQNVTLSCEQNLNHDAMYWYRQDPGQGLRLIYYSQIVNDFQKGDIAEGYSVSREKKESFPLTVTSAQKNPTAFYLCASSSGTIYEQYFGPGTRLTVT.

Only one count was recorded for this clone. The CDR3 reads CASSSIAGTDGYTF. The CDR3 bases are TGCGCCAGCAGCTCCATAGCTGGGACAGATGGCTACACCTTC. The chain employs TRBV5-1 and TRBJ1-2; 7 positions agree with TRBD1. The germline V gene has CDR1 SGHRS and CDR2 YFSETQ. The length of the CDR3 is 14 residues. V shed 3 bases, J shed 6 bases, and the junction held 8 bases outside the gene matches.

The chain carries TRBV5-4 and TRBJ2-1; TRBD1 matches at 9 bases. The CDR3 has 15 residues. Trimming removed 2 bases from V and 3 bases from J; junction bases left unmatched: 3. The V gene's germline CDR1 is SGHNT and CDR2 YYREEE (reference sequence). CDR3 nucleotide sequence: TGTGCCAGCAGCTTACAGGGGGCGTACTACAATGAGCAGTTCTTC. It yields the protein CASSLQGAYYNEQFF.